This T cell receptor beta chain was captured in a study of blood T cell repertoires in COVID-19 (dated by TCRdb to the early 2020s). Study-level background: The collaborator samples originated in the United States, Italy and Spain and spanned the acute and convalescent phases of COVID-19. The material from the prospective study consisted of cDNA or gDNA derived from T cells, B-cell-depleted T cells, or PBMCs. Deeply sampled blood TCRbeta repertoires from subjects exposed to, actively infected with, or recovered from COVID-19 were included in the dataset. The repertoires were made available in a free public database intended to serve as a resource for research on the immune response to SARS-CoV-2. The samples were drawn from two sources: the first 160 participants of the ongoing ImmuneRACE study, and approximately 1,300 subjects contributed by 6 global collaborators. The sample metadata nearly always contained a de-identified subject ID, COVID-19 status, age in years and sex. Where available, HLA class I and class II types were obtained from metadata supplied by the sample provider rather than from assay-based typing. Results and caveats for the whole study, not just this receptor: The quantity of clinical and demographic metadata differed by source and by participant and was supplied without curation.

Whole blood was collected in K2EDTA tubes by collaborating institutions according to the institutions' own protocols. For TCRbeta analysis, collaborators shipped samples as frozen whole blood, isolated PBMCs, or DNA extracted from either of those sample types. This clone came up a few times. Its antigen specificity is not known. Per-nucleotide qualities are absent, and no much larger clonotype sits a single base away. V is pruned by 5 bases and J by 4 bases, leaving 1 base of the junction without a gene match. The CDR1 and CDR2 encoded by the germline V gene (reference sequence) are GTSNPN and SVGIG. Including the terminal cysteine and phenylalanine, the CDR3 comprises 11 residues. Only the CDR3 portion is preserved as DNA: 33 bases, with reading frame beginning at the first base. The immunoSEQ Assay, a bias-controlled multiplex PCR, was used to amplify TCRbeta CDR3 regions from genomic DNA. The published analysis was carried out like this. Nucleated cell counts per sample were estimated from amplification of reference gene primers within the assay. To quantify the absolute abundance of each unique TCRbeta CDR3 rearrangement, sequence reads were collapsed and filtered. For each sample, productive Simpson clonality was calculated as the square root of Simpson's diversity index over productive rearrangements. Entries here come from immuneACCESS through TCRdb and include only in-frame sequences with V and J called. Some clones fail to appear in such tables; in the studies checked, an unresolved V gene covers under half of the shortfall, and the cause of the remainder is unknown. The D gene and trimming were derived from the DNA, and the V and J assignments and clone size from that table. Counted in this sample were approximately 280,000 clones; 70% to 90% of them appeared once. Of the sample, more than 9.5% is held by the ten largest clones.

Sequences were obtained from peripheral blood. The clonotype originates from a woman in her 70s with acute or convalescent COVID-19. The chain employs TRBV30 and TRBJ1-1; 7 bases in between match TRBD1. The CDR3 region reads CAWQGVTEAFF. The DNA is TGTGCCTGGCAGGGGGTCACTGAAGCTTTCTTT. Beyond the CDR3, the reference TRBV30 and TRBJ1-1 genes provide the residues; the full variable domain reads: SQTIHQWPATLVQPVGSPLSLECTVEGTSNPNLYWYRQAAGRGLQLLFYSVGIGQISSEVPQNLSASRPQDRQFILSSKKLLLSDSGFYLCAWQGVTEAFFGQGTRLTVV.